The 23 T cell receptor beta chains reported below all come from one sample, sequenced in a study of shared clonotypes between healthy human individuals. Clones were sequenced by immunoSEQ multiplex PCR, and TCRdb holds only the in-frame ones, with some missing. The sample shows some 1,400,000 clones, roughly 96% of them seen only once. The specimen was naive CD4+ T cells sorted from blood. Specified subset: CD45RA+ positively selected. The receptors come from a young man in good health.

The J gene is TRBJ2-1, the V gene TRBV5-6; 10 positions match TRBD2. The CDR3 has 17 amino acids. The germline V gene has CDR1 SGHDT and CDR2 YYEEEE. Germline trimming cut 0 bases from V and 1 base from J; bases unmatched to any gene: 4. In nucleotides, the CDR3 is TGTGCCAGCAGCTTGGTGGCTAGCGGGAGTTCCTACAATGAGCAGTTCTTC. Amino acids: CASSLVASGSSYNEQFF.

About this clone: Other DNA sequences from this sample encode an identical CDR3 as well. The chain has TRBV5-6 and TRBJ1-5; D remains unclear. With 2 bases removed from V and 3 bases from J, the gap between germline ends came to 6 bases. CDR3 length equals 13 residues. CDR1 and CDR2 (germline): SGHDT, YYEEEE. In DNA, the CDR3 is TGTGCCAGCAGCTTACGGCCCAATCAGCCCCAGCATTTT. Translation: CASSLRPNQPQHF.

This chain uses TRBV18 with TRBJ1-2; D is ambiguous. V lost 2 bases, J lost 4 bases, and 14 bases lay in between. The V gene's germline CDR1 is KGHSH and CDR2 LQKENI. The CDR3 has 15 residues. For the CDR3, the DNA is TGTGCCAGCTCACCATTGGACGGAGGGATCTATGGCTACACCTTC. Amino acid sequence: CASSPLDGGIYGYTF.

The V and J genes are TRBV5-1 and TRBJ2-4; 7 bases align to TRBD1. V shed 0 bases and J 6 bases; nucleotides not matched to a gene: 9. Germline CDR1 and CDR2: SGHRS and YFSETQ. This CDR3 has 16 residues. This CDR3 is CASSLAVTGDGNIQYF. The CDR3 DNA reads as TGCGCCAGCAGCTTGGCCGTTACAGGGGACGGAAACATTCAGTACTTC.

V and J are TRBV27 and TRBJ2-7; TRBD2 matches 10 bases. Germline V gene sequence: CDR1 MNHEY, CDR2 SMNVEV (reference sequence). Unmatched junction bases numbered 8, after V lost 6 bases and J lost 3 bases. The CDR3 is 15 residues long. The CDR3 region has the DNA TGTGCCAGCAGATTCCGACTAGCGGGTAACTACGAGCAGTACTTC. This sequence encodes CASRFRLAGNYEQYF.

This CDR3 is CASTSLQTGRVSGAFF. CDR3 bases: TGTGCCAGCACCTCTCTTCAAACAGGGAGGGTATCGGGAGCTTTCTTT. The rearrangement links TRBV27 to TRBJ1-1, with a weak D call TRBD1 (6 bases). Germline V lookup: CDR1 MNHEY, CDR2 SMNVEV (reference sequence). The CDR3 totals 16 residues. Trimming took 7 bases from V and 10 from J, leaving 28 bases between them.

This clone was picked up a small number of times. The CDR3 nucleotides read TGTGCCAGCAGCCCCCGGACAGGGGAATTCTATGGCTACACCTTC. Protein product: CASSPRTGEFYGYTF. This chain connects TRBV4-2 to TRBJ1-2, with 9 bases fitting TRBD1. Germline values: CDR1 LGHNA, CDR2 YNFKEQ. The CDR3 covers 15 residues. V lost 4 bases to trimming and J lost 4 bases; unmatched junction nucleotides: 7.

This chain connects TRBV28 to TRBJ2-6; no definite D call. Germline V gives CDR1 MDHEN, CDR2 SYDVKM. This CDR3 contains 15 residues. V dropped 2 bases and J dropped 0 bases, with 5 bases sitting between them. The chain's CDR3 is CASSLGNSGANVLTF. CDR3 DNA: TGTGCCAGCAGTTTAGGTAACTCTGGGGCCAACGTCCTGACTTTC.

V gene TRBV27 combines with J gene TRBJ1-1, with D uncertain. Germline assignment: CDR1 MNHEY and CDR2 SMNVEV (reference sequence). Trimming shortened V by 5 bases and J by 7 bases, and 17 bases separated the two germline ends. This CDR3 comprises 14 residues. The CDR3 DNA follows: TGTGCCAGCAGTCTACTGAACTCCGGACTTGAAGCTTTCTTT. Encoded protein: CASSLLNSGLEAFF.

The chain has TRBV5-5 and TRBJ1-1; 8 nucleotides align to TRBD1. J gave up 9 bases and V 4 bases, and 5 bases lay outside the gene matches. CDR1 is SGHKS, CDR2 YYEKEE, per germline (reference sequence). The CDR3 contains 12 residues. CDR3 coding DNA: TGTGCCAGCAGCCAAGACAGGGGCAAAGCTTTCTTT. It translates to CASSQDRGKAFF.

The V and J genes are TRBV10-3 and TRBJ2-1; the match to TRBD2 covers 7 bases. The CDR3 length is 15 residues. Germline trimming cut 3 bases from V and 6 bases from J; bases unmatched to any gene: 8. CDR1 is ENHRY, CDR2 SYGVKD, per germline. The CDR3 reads CAISDTSETINEQFF. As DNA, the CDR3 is TGTGCCATCAGTGATACTAGCGAAACAATCAATGAGCAGTTCTTC.

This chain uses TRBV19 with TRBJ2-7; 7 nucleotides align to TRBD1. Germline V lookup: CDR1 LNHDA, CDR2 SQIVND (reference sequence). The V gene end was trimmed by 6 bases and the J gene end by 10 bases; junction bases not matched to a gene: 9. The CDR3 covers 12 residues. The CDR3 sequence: CASSTGTVNQYF. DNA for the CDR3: TGTGCCAGTAGCACCGGGACAGTGAATCAGTACTTC.

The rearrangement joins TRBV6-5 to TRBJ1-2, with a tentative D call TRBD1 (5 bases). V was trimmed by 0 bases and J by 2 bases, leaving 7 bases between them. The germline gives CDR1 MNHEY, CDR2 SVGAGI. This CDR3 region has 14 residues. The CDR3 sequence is CASSYSQGNYGYTF. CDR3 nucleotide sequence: TGTGCCAGCAGTTACTCCCAGGGAAACTATGGCTACACCTTC.

CDR3 nucleotides: TGCGCCAGCAGAACACAGGGGGCCTACCAAGAGACCCAGTACTTC. Translated, it gives CASRTQGAYQETQYF. The V gene is TRBV5-1, the J gene TRBJ2-5; 9 bases are a match to TRBD1. The CDR3 contains 15 residues. The germline CDR1 and CDR2 sequences are SGHRS and YFSETQ. After removal of 5 bases from V and 0 bases from J, the junction contained 5 bases not matched to a gene. Full variable domain (outside the CDR3, taken from reference TRBV5-1 and TRBJ2-5): KAGVTQTPRYLIKTRGQQVTLSCSPISGHRSVSWYQQTPGQGLQFLFEYFSETQRNKGNFPGRFSGRQFSNSRSEMNVSTLELGDSALYLCASRTQGAYQETQYFGPGTRLLVL.

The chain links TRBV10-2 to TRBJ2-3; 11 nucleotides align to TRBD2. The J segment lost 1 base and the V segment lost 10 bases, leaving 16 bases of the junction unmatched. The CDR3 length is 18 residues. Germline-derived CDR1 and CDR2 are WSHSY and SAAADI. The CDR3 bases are TGCGCCACAACCCTAACCGGGACTAGCGGACCCCGCACAGATACGCAGTATTTT. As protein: CATTLTGTSGPRTDTQYF.

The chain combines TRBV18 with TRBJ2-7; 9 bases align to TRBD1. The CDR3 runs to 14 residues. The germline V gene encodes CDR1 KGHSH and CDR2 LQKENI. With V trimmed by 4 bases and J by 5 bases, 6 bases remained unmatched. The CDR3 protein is CASSLGQGQDEQYF. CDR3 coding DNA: TGTGCCAGCTCACTGGGACAGGGTCAAGACGAGCAGTACTTC.

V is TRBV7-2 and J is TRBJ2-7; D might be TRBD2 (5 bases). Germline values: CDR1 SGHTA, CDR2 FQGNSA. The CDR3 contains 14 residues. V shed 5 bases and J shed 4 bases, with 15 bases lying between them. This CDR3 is CASSRTQTAYEQYF. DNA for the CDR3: TGTGCCAGCAGCCGGACTCAAACCGCATACGAGCAGTACTTC.

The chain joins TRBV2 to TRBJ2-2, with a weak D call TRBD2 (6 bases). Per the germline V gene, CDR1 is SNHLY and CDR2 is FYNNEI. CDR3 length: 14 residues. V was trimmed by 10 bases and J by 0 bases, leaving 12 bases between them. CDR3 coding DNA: TGTGCCACCGGGGGAACGGCGAACACCGGGGAGCTGTTTTTT. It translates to CATGGTANTGELFF.

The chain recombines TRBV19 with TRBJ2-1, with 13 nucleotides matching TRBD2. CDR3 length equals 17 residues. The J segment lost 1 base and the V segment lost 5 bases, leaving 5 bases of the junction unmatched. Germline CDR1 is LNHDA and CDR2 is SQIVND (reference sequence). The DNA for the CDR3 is TGTGCCAGTAGTTCGACTAGCGGGAGGCGGTCCTACAATGAGCAGTTCTTC. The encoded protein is CASSSTSGRRSYNEQFF.

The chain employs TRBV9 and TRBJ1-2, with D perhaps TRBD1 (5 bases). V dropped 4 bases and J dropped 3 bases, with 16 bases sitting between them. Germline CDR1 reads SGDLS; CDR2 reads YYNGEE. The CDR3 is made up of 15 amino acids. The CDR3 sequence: CASSSRDPRYYGYTF. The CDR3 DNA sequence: TGTGCCAGCAGCTCCCGGGACCCAAGATACTATGGCTACACCTTC.

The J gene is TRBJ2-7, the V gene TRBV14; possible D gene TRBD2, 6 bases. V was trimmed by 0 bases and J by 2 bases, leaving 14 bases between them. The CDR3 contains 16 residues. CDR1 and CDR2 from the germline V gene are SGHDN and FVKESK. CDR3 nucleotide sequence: TGTGCCAGCAGCCAAGAAGGAGGGGCCAGGACCTACGAGCAGTACTTC. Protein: CASSQEGGARTYEQYF.

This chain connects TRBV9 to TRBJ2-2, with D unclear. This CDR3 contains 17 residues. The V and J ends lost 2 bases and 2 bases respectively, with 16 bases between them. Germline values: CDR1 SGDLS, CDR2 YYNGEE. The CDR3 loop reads CASSVLRSDPNTGELFF. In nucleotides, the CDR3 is TGTGCCAGCAGCGTTCTCCGGTCGGACCCAAACACCGGGGAGCTGTTTTTT.

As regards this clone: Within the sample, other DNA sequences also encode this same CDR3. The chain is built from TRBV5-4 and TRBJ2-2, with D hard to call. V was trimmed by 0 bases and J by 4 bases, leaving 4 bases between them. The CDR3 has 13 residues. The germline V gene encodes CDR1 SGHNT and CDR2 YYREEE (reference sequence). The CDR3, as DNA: TGTGCCAGCAGCTTGGGGGTCACCGGGGAGCTGTTTTTT. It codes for CASSLGVTGELFF.